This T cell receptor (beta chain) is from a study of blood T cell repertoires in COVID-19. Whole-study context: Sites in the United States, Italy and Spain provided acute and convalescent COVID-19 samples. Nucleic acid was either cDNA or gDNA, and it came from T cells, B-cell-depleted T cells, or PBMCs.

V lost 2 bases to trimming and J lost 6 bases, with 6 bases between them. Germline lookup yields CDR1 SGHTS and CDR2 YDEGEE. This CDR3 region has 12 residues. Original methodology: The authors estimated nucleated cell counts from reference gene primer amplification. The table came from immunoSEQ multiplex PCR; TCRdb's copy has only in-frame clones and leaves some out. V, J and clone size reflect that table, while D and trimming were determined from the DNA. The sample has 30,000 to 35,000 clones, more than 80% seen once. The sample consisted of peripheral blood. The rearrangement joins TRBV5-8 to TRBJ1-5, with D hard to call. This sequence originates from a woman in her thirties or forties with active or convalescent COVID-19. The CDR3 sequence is CASSFRGQPQHF. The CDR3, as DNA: TGTGCCAGCAGCTTCCGCGGTCAGCCCCAGCATTTT.